These 26 T cell receptor beta chains came from one sample sequenced in a study of T cells in Graves' hyperthyroidism and ophthalmopathy. RNA transcripts served as the template for amplifying TCR beta CDR3 regions. The TCR CDR3 first-round RT-PCR relied on the HTBI primer set. Each CDR3 protein gets one entry after TCRdb re-called the multiplex PCR reads with MiXCR. The sample has 470,000 or so distinct CDR3 sequences, more than 20% seen once; the top ten hold 26%. Sample: blood. The receptors here all came from a man younger than 35 with Graves' hyperthyroidism.

The rearrangement joins TRBV5-1 to TRBJ1-5; D is unresolved. The CDR3 contains 9 residues. V was cut by 8 bases and J by 4 bases, with 1 base left in between. Germline V CDR1 and CDR2: SGHRS, YFSETQ. The CDR3 protein is CARNQPQHF. CDR3 DNA: TGCGCCAGAAATCAGCCCCAGCATTTT.

The rearrangement joins TRBV24-1 to TRBJ2-7; no reliable D call. This CDR3 region has 12 residues. The germline V and J ends were trimmed by 3 bases and 4 bases, with 6 bases remaining between them. Per the germline V gene, CDR1 is KGHDR and CDR2 is SFDVKD. The CDR3 spells CATSDRDYEQYF. In nucleotides, the CDR3 is TGTGCCACCAGTGATAGAGATTACGAGCAGTACTTC.

The chain links TRBV12-3 or TRBV12-4 to TRBJ1-3; D is perhaps TRBD1 (5 bases). This CDR3 spans 16 amino acids. Trimming cost V 3 bases and J 2 bases, with 14 bases left between them. Here the CDR3 DNA reads TGTGCCAGCAGTTTTCTTCAGGGCCTTCCTGGAAACACCATATATTTT. Encoded protein: CASSFLQGLPGNTIYF.

This clonotype has more than one count but fewer than ten. This chain connects TRBV4-1 to TRBJ1-3; D is undetermined. V was shortened by 4 bases and J by 4 bases, with 5 bases between the two germline ends. The CDR3 consists of 12 residues. Per the germline V gene, CDR1 is MGHRA and CDR2 is YSYEKL. This CDR3 reads CASSPIGNTIYF. CDR3 bases: TGCGCCAGCAGCCCCATCGGAAACACCATATATTTT.

This clonotype came up many times. The CDR3 spells CASSPPFTGTEAFF. In DNA, the CDR3 is TGTGCCAGTAGTCCCCCATTTACGGGCACTGAAGCTTTCTTT. The V gene is TRBV19, the J gene TRBJ1-1, with unresolved D. The CDR3 is made up of 14 amino acids. Germline-derived CDR1 and CDR2 are LNHDA and SQIVND (reference sequence). The ends were cut back, 5 bases at V and 4 bases at J, with 14 bases in the middle. Variable domain in full (rest from reference TRBV19 and TRBJ1-1): DGGITQSPKYLFRKEGQNVTLSCEQNLNHDAMYWYRQDPGQGLRLIYYSQIVNDFQKGDIAEGYSVSREKKESFPLTVTSAQKNPTAFYLCASSPPFTGTEAFFGQGTRLTVV.

The sample holds many counts of this clonotype. The chain links TRBV10-3 to TRBJ2-2; D remains ambiguous. The CDR3 extends over 15 amino acids. V lost 0 bases and J lost 5, with 10 bases in between. The V gene's germline CDR1 is ENHRY and CDR2 SYGVKD. CDR3 sequence (DNA): TGTGCCATCAGTGAGTCGATTGACGTAACCGGGGAGCTGTTTTTT. It translates to CAISESIDVTGELFF.

Many counts were recorded for this clonotype. The genes are TRBV30 and TRBJ1-5, with D perhaps TRBD1 (5 bases). The CDR3 spans 13 residues. Trimming took 2 bases from V and 6 from J, leaving 11 bases between them. Germline loops: CDR1 GTSNPN, CDR2 SVGIG (reference sequence). CDR3 nucleotides: TGTGCCTGGAGTAGGGGAGGTCCTCAGCCCCAGCATTTT. Amino acids: CAWSRGGPQPQHF.

CDR3 in DNA: TGTGCCAGCAGCTCCGGGGGACTAGCGGACGACTCCTACGAGCAGTACTTC. Its translation: CASSSGGLADDSYEQYF. V usage is TRBV28 and J usage is TRBJ2-7, with 11 bases lining up with TRBD2. V was pared by 6 bases and J by 0 bases, with 10 bases of the junction left unmatched. The CDR3 is 17 residues long. CDR1 is MDHEN, CDR2 SYDVKM, per germline.

At least ten counts were recorded for this clonotype. This chain links TRBV7-8 with TRBJ2-2, with a weak D call TRBD2 (6 bases). This CDR3 has 17 amino acids. V was clipped by 0 bases and J by 2 bases, with 13 bases between them. Germline loops: CDR1 SGHVS, CDR2 FQNEAQ. The CDR3 region is CASSLAGGNDNTGELFF. The CDR3 region has the DNA TGTGCCAGCAGCTTAGCCGGGGGAAACGACAACACCGGGGAGCTGTTTTTT.

This clonotype was recorded at least ten times. CDR3 DNA sequence: TGTGCCAGCAGTTTGCCGATACAGGGTTTCCGCTATGGCTACACCTTC. Protein: CASSLPIQGFRYGYTF. The V call is TRBV28, the J call TRBJ1-2, with TRBD1 as a possible D gene (6 bases). Trimming removed 3 bases from V and 4 bases from J, with 18 bases in between. Looked up from germline, CDR1 is MDHEN and CDR2 is SYDVKM. This CDR3 is 16 amino acids long.

The chain has TRBV28 and TRBJ1-2; D not resolved. Germline V gene lookup returns CDR1 MDHEN and CDR2 SYDVKM. The length of the CDR3 is 16 residues. V lost 2 bases and J 0 bases, leaving 13 bases between the germline ends. The DNA for the CDR3 is TGTGCCAGCAGTTTAACCCCTAGCTTAGCTAACTATGGCTACACCTTC. This sequence encodes CASSLTPSLANYGYTF.

This clonotype has more than one count but fewer than ten. The gene calls are TRBV4-1 and TRBJ2-5; no clear D. V was clipped by 4 bases and J by 2 bases, with 8 bases between them. The CDR3 runs to 13 residues. The germline V gene has CDR1 MGHRA and CDR2 YSYEKL. DNA of the CDR3: TGCGCCAGCAGCCGGCTCACACAAGAGACCCAGTACTTC. Protein sequence: CASSRLTQETQYF.

This clonotype was detected ten times or more. This CDR3 is CAIRPGPEATEAFF. Here the CDR3 DNA reads TGTGCCATCAGGCCGGGACCCGAGGCAACTGAAGCTTTCTTT. This rearrangement joins TRBV10-3 to TRBJ1-1; the D gene is possibly TRBD1 (5 bases). V shed 6 bases and J shed 5 bases, with 16 bases lying between them. This CDR3 contains 14 residues. Germline loops: CDR1 ENHRY, CDR2 SYGVKD.

This chain joins TRBV6-1 and TRBJ2-7; D is possibly TRBD1 (5 bases). This CDR3 has 15 residues. CDR1 and CDR2 from the germline V gene are MNHNS and SASEGT. Trimming removed 0 bases from V and 0 bases from J, with 9 bases in between. The CDR3 DNA follows: TGTGCCAGCAGTGAAGCCGGACAAGTCTCCTACGAGCAGTACTTC. Its protein product is CASSEAGQVSYEQYF.

This clonotype has ten or more counts. V is TRBV15 and J is TRBJ2-5; 8 bases map to TRBD2. Germline V gives CDR1 LNHNV, CDR2 YYDKDF (reference sequence). The trim removed 9 bases at V and 5 bases at J, leaving 2 bases unmatched. This CDR3 contains 11 residues. The CDR3 region is CATRGGETQYF. The CDR3 DNA follows: TGTGCCACTCGGGGGGGTGAGACCCAGTACTTC.

This clonotype was detected only a few times. The chain recombines TRBV4-1 with TRBJ2-4; 7 bases fit TRBD2. V shed 0 bases and J 7 bases; nucleotides not matched to a gene: 9. The CDR3 spans 16 residues. CDR1 MGHRA and CDR2 YSYEKL come from the germline V gene. CDR3 nucleotides: TGCGCCAGCAGCCAAGATTCATCGGGGGGTTGGAACATTCAGTACTTC. Translation gives CASSQDSSGGWNIQYF.

This clonotype was seen at least ten times. V is TRBV6-5 and J is TRBJ1-1, with D maybe TRBD1 (5 bases). Trimming shortened V by 0 bases and J by 6 bases, and 11 bases separated the two germline ends. Looked up from germline, CDR1 is MNHEY and CDR2 is SVGAGI. This CDR3 spans 14 amino acids. The CDR3 DNA reads as TGTGCCAGCAGTTACTCCCGGTCGGGGGCTGAAGCTTTCTTT. Its translation: CASSYSRSGAEAFF.

CDR3 protein: CAISPGIQETQYF. In DNA form, the CDR3 reads TGTGCCATCAGTCCCGGTATTCAAGAGACCCAGTACTTC. This chain connects TRBV10-3 to TRBJ2-5; D is ambiguous. The V end was cut by 5 bases, the J end by 2 bases, with 9 bases between. CDR1 and CDR2 from the germline V gene are ENHRY and SYGVKD. The CDR3 is 13 residues long.

This clonotype occurred many times. The chain employs TRBV4-1 and TRBJ1-5; D is undetermined. The germline V gene encodes CDR1 MGHRA and CDR2 YSYEKL. This CDR3 spans 17 amino acids. Trimming cost V 1 base and J 1 base, with 14 bases left between them. The CDR3 DNA reads TGCGCCAGCAGCCAAGTTTACGGGAGGGCAAGCAATCAGCCCCAGCATTTT. The encoded protein is CASSQVYGRASNQPQHF.

On this clonotype: This likely comes from a read error, as the CDR3 has no conserved phenylalanine or tryptophan at its end. The chain is built from TRBV20-1 and TRBJ1-1; 7 bases align to TRBD1. Unmatched junction bases numbered 10, after V lost 5 bases and J lost 1 base. This CDR3 is 15 amino acids long. Germline values: CDR1 DFQATT, CDR2 SNEGSKA (reference sequence). CDR3 amino acids: CSAGVAGQKNTEAFV. The CDR3 bases are TGCAGTGCTGGAGTAGCGGGACAGAAGAACACTGAAGCTTTCGTT.

This clonotype was found many times. The chain is built from TRBV6-1 and TRBJ2-2; no firm D call. V lost 0 bases and J 3 bases, leaving 8 bases between the germline ends. Germline V gene data show CDR1 as MNHNS and CDR2 as SASEGT. This CDR3 comprises 15 residues. The CDR3 reads CASSEAIGDTGELFF. DNA for the CDR3: TGTGCCAGCAGTGAAGCGATTGGGGACACCGGGGAGCTGTTTTTT.

This clonotype has a count of ten or more. J is TRBJ2-2 and V is TRBV25-1; D might be TRBD2 (5 bases). Germline lookup yields CDR1 MGHDK and CDR2 SYGVNS. This CDR3 has 14 residues. Trimming removed 2 bases from V and 5 bases from J, with 9 bases in between. The CDR3 protein is CASSEPEETGELFF. Written as DNA, the CDR3 is TGTGCCAGCAGTGAACCGGAGGAAACCGGGGAGCTGTTTTTT. Complete variable domain (other parts from reference TRBV25-1 and TRBJ2-2): EADIYQTPRYLVIGTGKKITLECSQTMGHDKMYWYQQDPGMELHLIHYSYGVNSTEKGDLSSESTVSRIRTEHFPLTLESARPSHTSQYLCASSEPEETGELFFGEGSRLTVL.

The chain couples TRBV6-2 or TRBV6-3 to TRBJ2-5; 8 nucleotides agree with TRBD2. Germline values: CDR1 MNHEY, CDR2 SVGEGT. The CDR3 runs 13 residues. After removal of 8 bases from V and 2 bases from J, the junction contained 4 bases not matched to a gene. CDR3: CASRREGQETQYF. CDR3 nucleotide sequence: TGTGCCAGCCGCCGGGAGGGTCAAGAGACCCAGTACTTC.

The genes are TRBV6-1 and TRBJ1-6; maybe TRBD1 (5 bases). Trimming left V 6 bases short and J 9 bases short, with 15 bases between. CDR1 is MNHNS, CDR2 SASEGT, per germline. The CDR3 has 14 amino acids. The CDR3 DNA reads as TGTGCCAGCAGCTTCGCAGGGTTAGGTTCACCCCTCCACTTT. Encoded protein: CASSFAGLGSPLHF.

The rearrangement links TRBV28 to TRBJ1-2, with D uncertain. V was shortened by 6 bases and J by 7 bases, with 18 bases between the two germline ends. This CDR3 is 14 amino acids long. In germline, CDR1 is MDHEN, CDR2 SYDVKM. The chain's CDR3 is CASSPALRRFGYTF. CDR3 nucleotides: TGTGCCAGCAGCCCCGCTTTGAGACGGTTTGGCTACACCTTC.

This clonotype was observed a single time. V gene TRBV20-1 combines with J gene TRBJ1-5, with D hard to call. Germline lookup yields CDR1 DFQATT and CDR2 SNEGSKA (reference sequence). Trimming removed 6 bases from V and 0 bases from J, with 18 bases in between. The length of the CDR3 is 16 residues. CDR3 sequence reads: CSARNGRAFSNQPQHF. The CDR3 region has the DNA TGCAGTGCCAGGAACGGGCGAGCGTTTAGCAATCAGCCCCAGCATTTT.